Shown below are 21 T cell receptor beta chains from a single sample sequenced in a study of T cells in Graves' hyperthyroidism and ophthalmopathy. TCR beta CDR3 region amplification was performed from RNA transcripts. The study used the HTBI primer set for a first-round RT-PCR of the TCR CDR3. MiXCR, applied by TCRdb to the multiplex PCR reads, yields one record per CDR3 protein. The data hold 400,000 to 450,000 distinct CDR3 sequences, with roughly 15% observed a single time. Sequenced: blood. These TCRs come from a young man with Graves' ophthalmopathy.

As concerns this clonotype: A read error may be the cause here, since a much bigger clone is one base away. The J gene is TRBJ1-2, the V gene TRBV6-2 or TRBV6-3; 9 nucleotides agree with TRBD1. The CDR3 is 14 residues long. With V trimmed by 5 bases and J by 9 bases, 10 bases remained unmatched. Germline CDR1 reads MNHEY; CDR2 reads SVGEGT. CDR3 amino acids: CASSGDRDQTRYTF. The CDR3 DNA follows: TGTGCCAGCAGTGGGGACAGGGACCAAACCCGCTACACCTTC.

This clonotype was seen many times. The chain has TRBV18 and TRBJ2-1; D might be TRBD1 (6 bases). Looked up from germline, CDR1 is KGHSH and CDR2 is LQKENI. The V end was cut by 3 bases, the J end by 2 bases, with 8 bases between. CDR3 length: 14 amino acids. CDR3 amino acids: CASSPRDTYNEQFF. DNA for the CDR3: TGTGCCAGCTCACCCCGGGACACCTACAATGAGCAGTTCTTC.

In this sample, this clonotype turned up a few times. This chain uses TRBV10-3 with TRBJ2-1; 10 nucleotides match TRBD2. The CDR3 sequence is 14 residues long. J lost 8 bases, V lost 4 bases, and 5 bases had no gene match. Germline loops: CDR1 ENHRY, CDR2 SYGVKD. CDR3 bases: TGTGCCATCAGTGCAAGCGGGGGGGCGGATGAGCAGTTCTTC. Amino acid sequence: CAISASGGADEQFF.

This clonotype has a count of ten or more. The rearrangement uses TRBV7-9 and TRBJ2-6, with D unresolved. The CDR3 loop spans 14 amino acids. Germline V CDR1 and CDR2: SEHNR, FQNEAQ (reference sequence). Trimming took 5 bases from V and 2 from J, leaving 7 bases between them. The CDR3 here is CASSRGAGANVLTF. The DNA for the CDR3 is TGTGCCAGCAGCAGAGGTGCTGGGGCCAACGTCCTGACTTTC. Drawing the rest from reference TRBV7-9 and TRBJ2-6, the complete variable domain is DTGVSQNPRHKITKRGQNVTFRCDPISEHNRLYWYRQTLGQGPEFLTYFQNEAQLEKSRLLSDRFSAERPKGSFSTLEIQRTEQGDSAMYLCASSRGAGANVLTFGAGSRLTVL.

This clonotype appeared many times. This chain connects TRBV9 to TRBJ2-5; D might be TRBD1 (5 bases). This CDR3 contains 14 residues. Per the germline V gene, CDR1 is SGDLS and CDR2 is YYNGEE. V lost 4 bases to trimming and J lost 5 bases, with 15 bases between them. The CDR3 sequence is CASSPYSGLETQYF. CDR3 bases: TGTGCCAGCAGCCCATATTCAGGGTTGGAGACCCAGTACTTC. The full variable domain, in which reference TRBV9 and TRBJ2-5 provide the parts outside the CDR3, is DSGVTQTPKHLITATGQRVTLRCSPRSGDLSVYWYQQSLDQGLQFLIQYYNGEERAKGNILERFSAQQFPDLHSELNLSSLELGDSALYFCASSPYSGLETQYFGPGTRLLVL.

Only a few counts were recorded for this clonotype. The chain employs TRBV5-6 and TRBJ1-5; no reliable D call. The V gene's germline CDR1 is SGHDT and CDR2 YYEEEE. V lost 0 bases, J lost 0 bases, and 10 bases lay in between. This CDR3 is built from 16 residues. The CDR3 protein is CASSLGFGDSNQPQHF. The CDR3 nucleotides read TGTGCCAGCAGCTTGGGGTTTGGAGATAGCAATCAGCCCCAGCATTTT.

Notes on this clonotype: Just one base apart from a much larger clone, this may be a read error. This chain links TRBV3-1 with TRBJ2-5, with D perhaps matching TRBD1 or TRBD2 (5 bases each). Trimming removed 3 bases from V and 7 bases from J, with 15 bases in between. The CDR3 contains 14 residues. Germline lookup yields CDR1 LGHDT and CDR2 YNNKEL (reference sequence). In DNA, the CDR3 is TGTGCCAGCAGCCATCCCGGGGCAAAGAGGACCCAGTACTTC. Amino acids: CASSHPGAKRTQYF.

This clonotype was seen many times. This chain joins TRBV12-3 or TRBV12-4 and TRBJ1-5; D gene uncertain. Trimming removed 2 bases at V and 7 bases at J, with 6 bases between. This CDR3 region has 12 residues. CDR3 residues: CASSLIGQPQHF. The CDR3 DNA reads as TGTGCCAGCAGTTTAATCGGGCAGCCCCAGCATTTT.

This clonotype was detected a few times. CDR3 DNA: TGTGCCACCAGTGAAGGACAGGGGGCGGTAGGTGAAAAACTGTTTTTT. Amino acids: CATSEGQGAVGEKLFF. V is TRBV24-1 and J is TRBJ1-4, with 11 bases fitting TRBD1. In germline, CDR1 is KGHDR, CDR2 SFDVKD. The CDR3 is made up of 16 amino acids. Unmatched junction bases numbered 7, after V lost 4 bases and J lost 7 bases.

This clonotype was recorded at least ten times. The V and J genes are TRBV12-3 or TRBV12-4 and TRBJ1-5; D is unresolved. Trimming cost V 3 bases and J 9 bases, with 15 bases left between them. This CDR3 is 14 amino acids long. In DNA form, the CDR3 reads TGTGCCAGCAGTTTTTCAGGAGCGGGTGTGCCCCAGCATTTT. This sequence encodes CASSFSGAGVPQHF.

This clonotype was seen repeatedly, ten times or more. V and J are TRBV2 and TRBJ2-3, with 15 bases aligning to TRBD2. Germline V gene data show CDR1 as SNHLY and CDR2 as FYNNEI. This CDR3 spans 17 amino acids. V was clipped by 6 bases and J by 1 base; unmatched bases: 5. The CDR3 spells CASSRGLAGGRTDTQYF. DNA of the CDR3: TGTGCCAGCAGCCGGGGACTAGCGGGAGGACGCACAGATACGCAGTATTTT.

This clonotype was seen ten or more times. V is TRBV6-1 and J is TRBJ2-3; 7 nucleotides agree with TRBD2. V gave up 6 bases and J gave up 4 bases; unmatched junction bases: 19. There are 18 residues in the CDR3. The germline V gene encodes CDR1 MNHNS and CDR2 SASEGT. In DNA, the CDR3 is TGTGCCAGCAGCGACATGACTAGCCACCATAGGATGGCAGATACGCAGTATTTT. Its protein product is CASSDMTSHHRMADTQYF.

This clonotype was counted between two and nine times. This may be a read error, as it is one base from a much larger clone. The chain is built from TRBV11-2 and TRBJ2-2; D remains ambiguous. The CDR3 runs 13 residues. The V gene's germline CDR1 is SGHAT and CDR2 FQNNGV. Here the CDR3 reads CASNLSRDGELFF. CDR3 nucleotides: TGTGCCAGCAACTTATCCAGAGACGGGGAGCTGTTTTTT.

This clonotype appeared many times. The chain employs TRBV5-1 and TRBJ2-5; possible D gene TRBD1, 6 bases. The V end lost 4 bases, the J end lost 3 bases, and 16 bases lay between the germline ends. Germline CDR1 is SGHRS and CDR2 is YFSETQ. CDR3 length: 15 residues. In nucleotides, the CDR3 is TGCGCCAGCAGCAGCACAGGGACCCTCAAAGAGACCCAGTACTTC. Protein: CASSSTGTLKETQYF.

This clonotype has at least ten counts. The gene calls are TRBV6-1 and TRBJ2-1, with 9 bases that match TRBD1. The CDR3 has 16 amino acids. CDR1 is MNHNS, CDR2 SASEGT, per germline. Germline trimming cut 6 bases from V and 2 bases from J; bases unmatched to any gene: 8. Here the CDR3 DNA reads TGTGCCAGCAGCCTCACAGGGGGCGCGACCTACAATGAGCAGTTCTTC. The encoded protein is CASSLTGGATYNEQFF.

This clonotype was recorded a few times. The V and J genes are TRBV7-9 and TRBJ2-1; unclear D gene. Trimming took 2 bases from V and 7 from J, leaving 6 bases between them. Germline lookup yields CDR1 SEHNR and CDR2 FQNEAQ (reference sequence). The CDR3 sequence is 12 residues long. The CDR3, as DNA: TGTGCCAGCAGCTTACAGAAAAATGAGCAGTTCTTC. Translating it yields CASSLQKNEQFF.

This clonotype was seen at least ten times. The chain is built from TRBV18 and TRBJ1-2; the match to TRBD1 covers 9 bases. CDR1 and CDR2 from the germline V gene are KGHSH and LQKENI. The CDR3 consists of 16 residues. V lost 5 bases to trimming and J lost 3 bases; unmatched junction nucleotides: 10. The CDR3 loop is CASSVIAGTGYYGYTF. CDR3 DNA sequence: TGTGCCAGCTCAGTAATTGCCGGGACAGGGTACTATGGCTACACCTTC.

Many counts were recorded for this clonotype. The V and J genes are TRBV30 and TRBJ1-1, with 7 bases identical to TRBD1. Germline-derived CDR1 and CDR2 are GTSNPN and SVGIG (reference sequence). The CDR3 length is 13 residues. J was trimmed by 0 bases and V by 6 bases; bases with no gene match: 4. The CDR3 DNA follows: TGTGCCTGCACAGGGGTGGTGAACACTGAAGCTTTCTTT. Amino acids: CACTGVVNTEAFF. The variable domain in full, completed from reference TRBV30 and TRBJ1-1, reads SQTIHQWPATLVQPVGSPLSLECTVEGTSNPNLYWYRQAAGRGLQLLFYSVGIGQISSEVPQNLSASRPQDRQFILSSKKLLLSDSGFYLCACTGVVNTEAFFGQGTRLTVV.

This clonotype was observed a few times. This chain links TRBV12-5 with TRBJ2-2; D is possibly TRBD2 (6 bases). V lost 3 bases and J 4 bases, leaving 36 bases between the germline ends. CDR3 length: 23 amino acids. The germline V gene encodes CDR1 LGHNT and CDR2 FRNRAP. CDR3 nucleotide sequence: TGTGCTAGTGGTTTTACCCTTCCGGGACGGCGGGACTCCAGCGACCCTACCACCGGGGAGCTGTTTTTT. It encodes CASGFTLPGRRDSSDPTTGELFF. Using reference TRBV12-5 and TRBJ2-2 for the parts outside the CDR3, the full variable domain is DARVTQTPRHKVTEMGQEVTMRCQPILGHNTVFWYRQTMMQGLELLAYFRNRAPLDDSGMPKDRFSAEMPDATLATLKIQPSEPRDSAVYFCASGFTLPGRRDSSDPTTGELFFGEGSRLTVL.

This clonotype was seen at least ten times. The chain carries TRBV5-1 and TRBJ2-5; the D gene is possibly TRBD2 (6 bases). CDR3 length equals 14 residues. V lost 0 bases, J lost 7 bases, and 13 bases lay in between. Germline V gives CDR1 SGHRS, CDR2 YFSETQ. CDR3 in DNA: TGCGCCAGCAGCTTGGCCGGGCGGGAAGGGACCCAGTACTTC. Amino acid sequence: CASSLAGREGTQYF.

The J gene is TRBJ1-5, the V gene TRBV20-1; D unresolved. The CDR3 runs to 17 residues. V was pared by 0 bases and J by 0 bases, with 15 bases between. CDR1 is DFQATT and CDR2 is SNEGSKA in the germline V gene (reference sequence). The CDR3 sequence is CSARDPDQKYSNQPQHF. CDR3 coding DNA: TGCAGTGCTAGAGATCCGGATCAGAAGTATAGCAATCAGCCCCAGCATTTT.